These T cell receptor beta chains were read from a single sample in a study of STAT5B mutations in CD4+ large granular lymphocyte leukemia. Libraries were prepared by immunoSEQ multiplex PCR; TCRdb keeps only in-frame clonotypes and omits some of them. Of tens of thousands of clones listed, 79% were seen once; the top ten hold under 2.5%. The specimen sequenced was CD4+ T cells from blood buffy coats. These receptors were obtained from a human donor in good health. Each CDR3 is given with its conserved first and last residue. Fields, in order: J gene, D gene, clone size, V gene, CDR3 protein, CDR3 DNA. D genes are given only for firm matches. Where a row states a size, it is once, few, many or the class of an expanded clone; other rows omit it.

j_call: TRBJ2-1
d_call: TRBD2
clone_size: NA
v_call: TRBV11-3
cdr3_aa: CASSSGLAGNEQFF
cdr3_nt: TGTGCCAGCAGCTCAGGACTAGCGGGCAATGAGCAGTTCTTC

j_call: TRBJ2-5
d_call: TRBD2
clone_size: NA
v_call: TRBV29-1
cdr3_aa: CSVEDTGRGLETQYF
cdr3_nt: TGCAGCGTTGAAGATACGGGGAGGGGTCTCGAGACCCAGTACTTC

j_call: TRBJ1-6
d_call: NA
clone_size: once
v_call: TRBV19
cdr3_aa: CASSTQGSNSPLHF
cdr3_nt: TGTGCCAGTAGTACACAGGGCAGCAATTCACCCCTCCACTTT

j_call: TRBJ2-7
d_call: NA
clone_size: few
v_call: TRBV10-3
cdr3_aa: CAISEFEEQYF
cdr3_nt: TGTGCCATCAGTGAGTTTGAAGAGCAGTACTTC

j_call: TRBJ1-4
d_call: NA
clone_size: NA
v_call: TRBV4-1
cdr3_aa: CASSQFDEKLFF
cdr3_nt: TGCGCCAGCAGCCAATTCGATGAAAAACTGTTTTTT

j_call: TRBJ2-1
d_call: NA
clone_size: NA
v_call: TRBV7-8
cdr3_aa: CASSLTRPNSYNEQFF
cdr3_nt: TGTGCCAGCAGCTTAACCCGGCCGAACTCCTACAATGAGCAGTTCTTC

j_call: TRBJ1-1
d_call: NA
clone_size: few
v_call: TRBV30
cdr3_aa: CAWSIRTTEAFF
cdr3_nt: TGTGCCTGGAGTATAAGGACCACTGAAGCTTTCTTT

j_call: TRBJ1-5
d_call: NA
clone_size: once
v_call: TRBV6-5
cdr3_aa: CASKSPGGGQHF
cdr3_nt: TGTGCCAGCAAGTCCCCGGGGGGGGGACAGCATTTT

j_call: TRBJ1-1
d_call: NA
clone_size: NA
v_call: TRBV6-1
cdr3_aa: CATRGRGMGTEAFF
cdr3_nt: TGTGCCACCCGAGGGCGGGGAATGGGCACTGAAGCTTTCTTT

j_call: TRBJ1-2
d_call: NA
clone_size: NA
v_call: TRBV27
cdr3_aa: CASRPLPGLDYGYTF
cdr3_nt: TGTGCCAGCAGACCCCTCCCAGGGCTAGACTATGGCTACACCTTC

j_call: TRBJ1-4
d_call: NA
clone_size: NA
v_call: TRBV30
cdr3_aa: CACGPTGHPNEKLFF
cdr3_nt: TGTGCCTGCGGACCAACAGGACACCCAAATGAAAAACTGTTTTTT

j_call: TRBJ2-7
d_call: TRBD2
clone_size: few
v_call: TRBV4-2
cdr3_aa: CASSPELSGGYEQYF
cdr3_nt: TGTGCCAGCAGCCCAGAGCTATCGGGAGGGTACGAGCAGTACTTC

j_call: TRBJ2-1
d_call: NA
clone_size: NA
v_call: TRBV29-1
cdr3_aa: CSVDREGIYNEQFF
cdr3_nt: TGCAGCGTCGACAGGGAGGGAATATACAATGAGCAGTTCTTC

j_call: TRBJ1-1
d_call: NA
clone_size: few
v_call: TRBV2
cdr3_aa: CASSGQKNTEAFF
cdr3_nt: TGTGCCAGCAGCGGACAGAAGAACACTGAAGCTTTCTTT

j_call: TRBJ1-5
d_call: NA
clone_size: NA
v_call: TRBV7-5
cdr3_aa: CARSEENLLNQPQHF
cdr3_nt: TGTGCCAGAAGCGAAGAGAATCTGTTGAATCAGCCCCAGCATTTT

j_call: TRBJ1-4
d_call: NA
clone_size: NA
v_call: TRBV19
cdr3_aa: CASSMRDGGGKLFF
cdr3_nt: TGTGCCAGTAGTATGCGCGACGGCGGAGGGAAACTGTTTTTT

j_call: TRBJ2-7
d_call: NA
clone_size: NA
v_call: TRBV28
cdr3_aa: CASRETGGLDQGGYEQYF
cdr3_nt: TGTGCCAGCAGGGAGACAGGGGGACTAGACCAGGGGGGATACGAGCAGTACTTC

j_call: TRBJ2-7
d_call: NA
clone_size: NA
v_call: TRBV7-2
cdr3_aa: CASSPKGRAYEQYF
cdr3_nt: TGTGCCAGCAGCCCAAAAGGCCGTGCCTACGAGCAGTACTTC

j_call: TRBJ2-3
d_call: TRBD1
clone_size: NA
v_call: TRBV5-4
cdr3_aa: CASSIGQGRIGDTQYF
cdr3_nt: TGTGCCAGCAGCATCGGACAGGGGAGGATTGGAGATACGCAGTATTTT

j_call: TRBJ2-1
d_call: TRBD2
clone_size: once
v_call: TRBV11-2
cdr3_aa: CASSLYGGDYNEQFF
cdr3_nt: TGTGCCAGCAGCTTATACGGGGGGGATTACAATGAGCAGTTCTTC

j_call: TRBJ2-5
d_call: TRBD1
clone_size: NA
v_call: TRBV18
cdr3_aa: CASSPTGDETQYF
cdr3_nt: TGTGCCAGCTCACCGACAGGGGATGAGACCCAGTACTTC

j_call: TRBJ1-5
d_call: NA
clone_size: NA
v_call: TRBV19
cdr3_aa: CASSIQGSNQPQHF
cdr3_nt: TGTGCCAGTAGTATACAGGGGAGCAATCAGCCCCAGCATTTT

j_call: TRBJ2-5
d_call: NA
clone_size: once
v_call: TRBV7-7
cdr3_aa: CASSLVRGKTQYF
cdr3_nt: TGTGCTAGCAGCTTAGTAAGGGGGAAGACCCAGTACTTC

j_call: TRBJ2-4
d_call: TRBD1
clone_size: NA
v_call: TRBV6-5
cdr3_aa: CASSPGGTGGNIQYF
cdr3_nt: TGTGCCAGCAGCCCTGGTGGGACAGGGGGAAACATTCAGTACTTC

j_call: TRBJ2-7
d_call: NA
clone_size: NA
v_call: TRBV21-1
cdr3_aa: CASSKSGLAGMYEQYF
cdr3_nt: TGTGCCAGCAGCAAATCGGGACTAGCGGGGATGTACGAGCAGTACTTC

j_call: TRBJ2-2
d_call: TRBD2
clone_size: NA
v_call: TRBV11-2
cdr3_aa: CASSSTFTSGKPLGELFF
cdr3_nt: TGTGCCAGCAGCTCAACCTTTACTAGCGGGAAACCCCTAGGGGAGCTGTTTTTT

j_call: TRBJ2-1
d_call: NA
clone_size: NA
v_call: TRBV5-4
cdr3_aa: CASSSAGLYNEQFF
cdr3_nt: TGTGCCAGCAGCTCCGCCGGACTCTACAATGAGCAGTTCTTC

j_call: TRBJ1-3
d_call: NA
clone_size: NA
v_call: TRBV5-6
cdr3_aa: CASSSRGHFSGNTIYF
cdr3_nt: TGTGCCAGCAGCTCTAGGGGACACTTCTCTGGAAACACCATATATTTT

j_call: TRBJ1-2
d_call: NA
clone_size: NA
v_call: TRBV2
cdr3_aa: CASNFWGEGYTF
cdr3_nt: TGTGCCAGCAATTTCTGGGGGGAGGGCTACACCTTC

j_call: TRBJ1-1
d_call: TRBD1
clone_size: NA
v_call: TRBV5-4
cdr3_aa: CASSFGRTGRTEAFF
cdr3_nt: TGTGCCAGCAGCTTTGGTCGGACAGGGAGGACTGAAGCTTTCTTT

j_call: TRBJ2-3
d_call: TRBD2
clone_size: few
v_call: TRBV11-3
cdr3_aa: CASKGGRAPDTQYF
cdr3_nt: TGTGCCAGCAAGGGTGGGAGGGCCCCAGATACGCAGTATTTT

j_call: TRBJ1-5
d_call: NA
clone_size: few
v_call: TRBV6-5
cdr3_aa: CASPQRGRSNQPQHF
cdr3_nt: TGTGCCAGCCCCCAGAGGGGGAGGAGCAATCAGCCCCAGCATTTT

j_call: TRBJ1-1
d_call: NA
clone_size: once
v_call: TRBV29-1
cdr3_aa: CSVDFTGTNTEAFF
cdr3_nt: TGCAGCGTTGATTTCACAGGGACGAACACTGAAGCTTTCTTT

j_call: TRBJ1-1
d_call: NA
clone_size: NA
v_call: TRBV14
cdr3_aa: CASSLTPGNTEAFF
cdr3_nt: TGTGCCAGCAGCCTCACCCCAGGGAACACTGAAGCTTTCTTT

j_call: TRBJ1-1
d_call: NA
clone_size: NA
v_call: TRBV2
cdr3_aa: CASSIMRDTEAFF
cdr3_nt: TGTGCCAGCAGTATCATGCGGGACACTGAAGCTTTCTTT

j_call: TRBJ1-5
d_call: TRBD1
clone_size: NA
v_call: TRBV6-6
cdr3_aa: CASSYLQGVDNQPQHF
cdr3_nt: TGTGCCAGCAGTTATTTACAGGGGGTTGACAATCAGCCCCAGCATTTT

j_call: TRBJ1-1
d_call: NA
clone_size: few
v_call: TRBV6-1
cdr3_aa: CASNLAFNTEAFF
cdr3_nt: TGTGCCAGCAATCTAGCTTTCAACACTGAAGCTTTCTTT

j_call: TRBJ2-3
d_call: NA
clone_size: NA
v_call: TRBV6-1
cdr3_aa: CASSVWGSSTDTQYF
cdr3_nt: TGTGCCAGCAGTGTGTGGGGGAGTAGCACAGATACGCAGTATTTT

j_call: TRBJ2-1
d_call: TRBD2
clone_size: NA
v_call: TRBV7-8
cdr3_aa: CASSSTSGDLNEQFF
cdr3_nt: TGTGCCAGCAGCTCGACTAGCGGGGACCTAAATGAGCAGTTCTTC

j_call: TRBJ1-1
d_call: TRBD1
clone_size: NA
v_call: TRBV28
cdr3_aa: CASSWQGGGTEAFF
cdr3_nt: TGTGCCAGCAGTTGGCAGGGGGGAGGCACTGAAGCTTTCTTT

j_call: TRBJ2-4
d_call: TRBD1
clone_size: NA
v_call: TRBV7-2
cdr3_aa: CASSLSGTGIAKNIQYF
cdr3_nt: TGTGCCAGCAGCTTGTCCGGGACAGGTATAGCCAAAAACATTCAGTACTTC

j_call: TRBJ2-5
d_call: NA
clone_size: NA
v_call: TRBV6-5
cdr3_aa: CASSYLASEPLLAQYF
cdr3_nt: TGTGCCAGCAGTTACTTGGCGTCGGAGCCGCTGTTGGCCCAGTACTTC

j_call: TRBJ1-2
d_call: NA
clone_size: NA
v_call: TRBV30
cdr3_aa: CAWSPFRGGYTF
cdr3_nt: TGTGCCTGGAGCCCCTTCAGGGGTGGCTACACCTTC

j_call: TRBJ2-5
d_call: NA
clone_size: NA
v_call: TRBV2
cdr3_aa: CASSEIGTQYF
cdr3_nt: TGTGCCAGCAGTGAAATTGGGACCCAGTACTTC

j_call: TRBJ1-4
d_call: NA
clone_size: NA
v_call: TRBV30
cdr3_aa: CAWRRKQGTNEKLFF
cdr3_nt: TGTGCCTGGAGAAGGAAACAGGGAACTAATGAAAAACTGTTTTTT

j_call: TRBJ1-1
d_call: NA
clone_size: NA
v_call: TRBV9
cdr3_aa: CASSPPINTEAFF
cdr3_nt: TGTGCCAGCAGCCCCCCGATTAACACTGAAGCTTTCTTT

j_call: TRBJ1-1
d_call: NA
clone_size: few
v_call: TRBV2
cdr3_aa: CASKVSTEAFF
cdr3_nt: TGTGCCAGCAAGGTCAGCACTGAAGCTTTCTTT

j_call: TRBJ2-2
d_call: NA
clone_size: NA
v_call: TRBV11-3
cdr3_aa: CASSPRLVPGELFF
cdr3_nt: TGTGCCAGCAGCCCCAGACTAGTTCCCGGGGAGCTGTTTTTT

j_call: TRBJ1-5
d_call: NA
clone_size: few
v_call: TRBV6-5
cdr3_aa: CASRGTIRNQPQHF
cdr3_nt: TGTGCCAGCAGAGGGACAATTCGAAATCAGCCCCAGCATTTT

j_call: TRBJ1-1
d_call: TRBD1
clone_size: NA
v_call: TRBV19
cdr3_aa: CASSTQGAGNTEAFF
cdr3_nt: TGTGCCAGTAGTACACAGGGGGCTGGGAACACTGAAGCTTTCTTT

j_call: TRBJ2-1
d_call: TRBD1
clone_size: NA
v_call: TRBV7-2
cdr3_aa: CASSLSLSGGSHEQFF
cdr3_nt: TGTGCCAGCAGCTTAAGTTTGTCAGGGGGTAGCCATGAGCAGTTCTTC

j_call: TRBJ2-5
d_call: TRBD1
clone_size: NA
v_call: TRBV6-4
cdr3_aa: CASSDSRDRPLTYF
cdr3_nt: TGTGCCAGCAGTGACTCCCGGGACAGGCCCCTTACGTACTTC

j_call: TRBJ2-3
d_call: NA
clone_size: NA
v_call: TRBV12-1
cdr3_aa: CASSFAQNPSGRYTDTQYF
cdr3_nt: TGTGCCAGCAGCTTTGCGCAAAATCCTAGCGGGAGATACACAGATACGCAGTATTTT

j_call: TRBJ2-3
d_call: NA
clone_size: once
v_call: TRBV29-1
cdr3_aa: CSVEHLGTDTQYF
cdr3_nt: TGCAGCGTTGAACATCTAGGCACAGATACGCAGTATTTT